These T cell receptor beta chains were read from a single sample in a study of human T cells and chemical hapten exposure. TCRdb recomputed calls from the RACE reads with MiXCR, one row per CDR3 protein. Here the sample spans about 82,000 distinct CDR3 sequences, 10% to 15% being singletons. The sample consisted of whole blood, taken in connection with sensitization to the hapten diphenylcyclopropenone (DPC). All receptors come from a woman in her 50s with alopecia areata. Some clones in this sample may be carry-over from other donors' samples. The CDR3 runs from the conserved cysteine through the conserved F or W. Fields, in order: CDR3 length, D gene, J gene, V gene, clone size, CDR3 DNA, CDR3 protein. The D gene is left open where the match is weak. Clone size is shown for a subset of rows, as once, few, many or a class of expanded clone.

cdr3_length: 15
d_call: TRBD1
j_call: TRBJ2-7
v_call: TRBV2
clone_size: many
cdr3_nt: TGTGCCAGCAGTGGGGGGGACAGGAACCTCTACGAGCAGTACTTC
cdr3_aa: CASSGGDRNLYEQYF

cdr3_length: 13
d_call: NA
j_call: TRBJ2-5
v_call: TRBV10-3
clone_size: NA
cdr3_nt: TGTGCCATCAAGCACAGGGCCCAAGAGACCCAGTACTTC
cdr3_aa: CAIKHRAQETQYF

cdr3_length: 12
d_call: NA
j_call: TRBJ2-7
v_call: TRBV10-3
clone_size: many
cdr3_nt: TGTGCCATCAGTGATTTAGCGGATGAGCAGTACTTC
cdr3_aa: CAISDLADEQYF

cdr3_length: 16
d_call: NA
j_call: TRBJ1-2
v_call: TRBV6-1
clone_size: few
cdr3_nt: TGTGCCAGCAGGAACATTGAACCCCCAGTTCTCTATGGCTACACCTTC
cdr3_aa: CASRNIEPPVLYGYTF

cdr3_length: 14
d_call: TRBD1
j_call: TRBJ1-6
v_call: TRBV5-1
clone_size: NA
cdr3_nt: TGCGCCAGCGGACAGGACGCCTTACCTTCACCCCTCCACTTT
cdr3_aa: CASGQDALPSPLHF

cdr3_length: 15
d_call: TRBD2
j_call: TRBJ2-1
v_call: TRBV29-1
clone_size: few
cdr3_nt: TGCAGCGTCGTTACTAGCGGCAGCTCCTACAATGAGCAGTTCTTC
cdr3_aa: CSVVTSGSSYNEQFF

cdr3_length: 14
d_call: NA
j_call: TRBJ2-1
v_call: TRBV29-1
clone_size: NA
cdr3_nt: TGCAGCGTTGTTTCGACAGGCGCCTACAATGAGCAGTTCTTC
cdr3_aa: CSVVSTGAYNEQFF

cdr3_length: 13
d_call: NA
j_call: TRBJ2-1
v_call: TRBV5-1
clone_size: many
cdr3_nt: TGCGCCAGCAGTCAGGTCTCCTACAATGAGCAGTTCTTC
cdr3_aa: CASSQVSYNEQFF

cdr3_length: 17
d_call: TRBD2
j_call: TRBJ2-5
v_call: TRBV7-9
clone_size: many
cdr3_nt: TGTGCCAGCAGGCCTGACTTAGCGGGAGGTTTACAAGAGACCCAGTACTTC
cdr3_aa: CASRPDLAGGLQETQYF

cdr3_length: 14
d_call: NA
j_call: TRBJ2-2
v_call: TRBV20-1
clone_size: NA
cdr3_nt: TGCAGTGCTAGACGGCGAACGAACACCGGGGAGCTGTTTTTT
cdr3_aa: CSARRRTNTGELFF

cdr3_length: 17
d_call: TRBD1
j_call: TRBJ1-4
v_call: TRBV20-1
clone_size: NA
cdr3_nt: TGCAGTGCTAGGCTCGGCAGGGGGCTACTTGGTAATGAAAAACTGTTTTTT
cdr3_aa: CSARLGRGLLGNEKLFF

cdr3_length: 15
d_call: TRBD2
j_call: TRBJ2-4
v_call: TRBV20-1
clone_size: many
cdr3_nt: TGCAGTGCTACCTCAACTAGCGGGAGACCTTCGGATCAGTACTTC
cdr3_aa: CSATSTSGRPSDQYF

cdr3_length: 12
d_call: NA
j_call: TRBJ1-2
v_call: TRBV10-3
clone_size: NA
cdr3_nt: TGTGCCATCAGTGTGGCCGGGTATGGCTACACCTTC
cdr3_aa: CAISVAGYGYTF

cdr3_length: 13
d_call: NA
j_call: TRBJ2-2
v_call: TRBV29-1
clone_size: few
cdr3_nt: TGCAGCGTTGACGGGAGAAACACCGGGGAGCTGTTTTTT
cdr3_aa: CSVDGRNTGELFF

cdr3_length: 16
d_call: TRBD2
j_call: TRBJ2-5
v_call: TRBV29-1
clone_size: few
cdr3_nt: TGCAGCGTTGGAAGGACTAGCGGGTCGATACAAGAGACCCAGTACTTC
cdr3_aa: CSVGRTSGSIQETQYF

cdr3_length: 15
d_call: TRBD2
j_call: TRBJ2-1
v_call: TRBV20-1
clone_size: few
cdr3_nt: TGCAGTGCTACTACCCTAGGGAGGGGATGGGATGAGCAGTTCTTC
cdr3_aa: CSATTLGRGWDEQFF

cdr3_length: 15
d_call: NA
j_call: TRBJ2-5
v_call: TRBV18
clone_size: NA
cdr3_nt: TGTGCCAGCTCACCAAGGCAGGGATCGTCCGAGACCCAGTACTTC
cdr3_aa: CASSPRQGSSETQYF

cdr3_length: 15
d_call: NA
j_call: TRBJ1-1
v_call: TRBV29-1
clone_size: few
cdr3_nt: TGCAGCGTTGTAGAGGCCCAATCTATGAACACTGAAGCTTTCTTT
cdr3_aa: CSVVEAQSMNTEAFF

cdr3_length: 12
d_call: NA
j_call: TRBJ1-2
v_call: TRBV28
clone_size: few
cdr3_nt: TGTGCCAGCAGCCCTGACAGATATGGCTACACCTTC
cdr3_aa: CASSPDRYGYTF

cdr3_length: 14
d_call: TRBD1
j_call: TRBJ2-7
v_call: TRBV18
clone_size: NA
cdr3_nt: TGTGCCAGCGCCTACAGGGGGCTAACCTACGAGCAGTACTTC
cdr3_aa: CASAYRGLTYEQYF

cdr3_length: 17
d_call: TRBD1
j_call: TRBJ1-2
v_call: TRBV28
clone_size: many
cdr3_nt: TGTGCCAGCAGTTTGGGGGGATTGACAGGGAGAAACTATGGCTACACCTTC
cdr3_aa: CASSLGGLTGRNYGYTF

cdr3_length: 12
d_call: NA
j_call: TRBJ2-7
v_call: TRBV4-1
clone_size: many
cdr3_nt: TGCGCCAGCAGCCAAGACCTACGGGAGCAGTACTTC
cdr3_aa: CASSQDLREQYF

cdr3_length: 15
d_call: NA
j_call: TRBJ2-7
v_call: TRBV5-1
clone_size: NA
cdr3_nt: TGCGCCAGCAGCGAGGATGGGGACTTAATCTACGAGCAGTACTTC
cdr3_aa: CASSEDGDLIYEQYF

cdr3_length: 17
d_call: NA
j_call: TRBJ2-1
v_call: TRBV3-1
clone_size: many
cdr3_nt: TGTGCCAGCAGCCAAGTGATCACGGGCCGAGGAGGGAATGAGCAGTTCTTC
cdr3_aa: CASSQVITGRGGNEQFF

cdr3_length: 14
d_call: NA
j_call: TRBJ2-1
v_call: TRBV7-9
clone_size: many
cdr3_nt: TGTGCCAGCAGCTTTGACTCGGGACTGAATGAGCAGTTCTTC
cdr3_aa: CASSFDSGLNEQFF

cdr3_length: 15
d_call: TRBD1
j_call: TRBJ2-3
v_call: TRBV20-1
clone_size: many
cdr3_nt: TGCAGTGCTGCGAGGACAGGGGCTGCGGCAGATACGCAGTATTTT
cdr3_aa: CSAARTGAAADTQYF

cdr3_length: 14
d_call: TRBD1
j_call: TRBJ2-3
v_call: TRBV7-9
clone_size: many
cdr3_nt: TGTGCCAGCAGCTCGGACAGGGCTGGAGATACGCAGTATTTT
cdr3_aa: CASSSDRAGDTQYF

cdr3_length: 13
d_call: NA
j_call: TRBJ2-5
v_call: TRBV11-2
clone_size: many
cdr3_nt: TGTGCCAGCAGCTCCTTCCAGCAAGAGACCCAGTACTTC
cdr3_aa: CASSSFQQETQYF

cdr3_length: 14
d_call: NA
j_call: TRBJ2-1
v_call: TRBV7-8
clone_size: NA
cdr3_nt: TGTGCCAGCGGGTCCACCGGGACCTCCAATGAGCAGTTCTTC
cdr3_aa: CASGSTGTSNEQFF

cdr3_length: 16
d_call: TRBD2
j_call: TRBJ2-2
v_call: TRBV5-1
clone_size: few
cdr3_nt: TGCGCCAGCAGCCCGGGACTAGCGGGATTAACCGGGGAGCTGTTTTTT
cdr3_aa: CASSPGLAGLTGELFF

cdr3_length: 15
d_call: TRBD1
j_call: TRBJ1-2
v_call: TRBV6-5
clone_size: many
cdr3_nt: TGTGCCAGCAGTAGACAGGGTGTAGCTAACTATGGCTACACCTTC
cdr3_aa: CASSRQGVANYGYTF

cdr3_length: 16
d_call: TRBD2
j_call: TRBJ2-2
v_call: TRBV5-1
clone_size: many
cdr3_nt: TGCGCCAGCAGCCTTCTAGCGGGAGCGTCCACCGGGGAGCTGTTTTTT
cdr3_aa: CASSLLAGASTGELFF

cdr3_length: 14
d_call: NA
j_call: TRBJ2-7
v_call: TRBV6-6
clone_size: NA
cdr3_nt: TGTGCCAGCAGTTACTCGGCAGGGTACTACGAGCAGTACTTC
cdr3_aa: CASSYSAGYYEQYF

cdr3_length: 19
d_call: TRBD2
j_call: TRBJ2-2
v_call: TRBV5-1
clone_size: NA
cdr3_nt: TGCGCCAGCAGCTTACTAGCGGGAGGGCCCTCGGGGCGCACCGGGGAGCTGTTTTTT
cdr3_aa: CASSLLAGGPSGRTGELFF

cdr3_length: 14
d_call: NA
j_call: TRBJ2-3
v_call: TRBV10-1
clone_size: few
cdr3_nt: TGCGCCAGTAGGCCACAGATAAGCACAGATACGCAGTATTTT
cdr3_aa: CASRPQISTDTQYF

cdr3_length: 14
d_call: NA
j_call: TRBJ1-3
v_call: TRBV29-1
clone_size: many
cdr3_nt: TGCAGCGTTGAATCTGGACCTCCTGGAAACACCATATATTTT
cdr3_aa: CSVESGPPGNTIYF

cdr3_length: 14
d_call: NA
j_call: TRBJ2-5
v_call: TRBV19
clone_size: NA
cdr3_nt: TGTGCCAGTAGAAAAACACAGAGACAAGAGACCCAGTACTTC
cdr3_aa: CASRKTQRQETQYF

cdr3_length: 14
d_call: TRBD2
j_call: TRBJ2-1
v_call: TRBV29-1
clone_size: few
cdr3_nt: TGCAGCGGTCTAGCGGGGAGAGCGTACAATGAGCAGTTCTTC
cdr3_aa: CSGLAGRAYNEQFF

cdr3_length: 14
d_call: NA
j_call: TRBJ1-5
v_call: TRBV10-3
clone_size: many
cdr3_nt: TGTGCCATCAGCGTCGAACTAAGGGATCAGCCCCAGCATTTT
cdr3_aa: CAISVELRDQPQHF

cdr3_length: 13
d_call: NA
j_call: TRBJ2-1
v_call: TRBV6-2/TRBV6-3
clone_size: NA
cdr3_nt: TGTGCCAGCCGGGGGAGCTCCTACAATGAGCAGTTCTTC
cdr3_aa: CASRGSSYNEQFF

cdr3_length: 17
d_call: NA
j_call: TRBJ2-7
v_call: TRBV6-5
clone_size: few
cdr3_nt: TGTGCCAGCAGTTACTCGATCCCCGGGAGAGGTTCGGGCGAGCAGTACTTC
cdr3_aa: CASSYSIPGRGSGEQYF

cdr3_length: 15
d_call: TRBD2
j_call: TRBJ2-1
v_call: TRBV6-4
clone_size: many
cdr3_nt: TGTGCCAGCAGTGGGACTAGCGGGAGTCACAATGAGCAGTTCTTC
cdr3_aa: CASSGTSGSHNEQFF

cdr3_length: 16
d_call: TRBD1
j_call: TRBJ1-1
v_call: TRBV11-2
clone_size: many
cdr3_nt: TGTGCCAGCAGCCCCGGGAGGGGGCGGAGGAACACTGAAGCTTTCTTT
cdr3_aa: CASSPGRGRRNTEAFF

cdr3_length: 13
d_call: NA
j_call: TRBJ2-1
v_call: TRBV20-1
clone_size: NA
cdr3_nt: TGCAGTGCCCTATCCGGGACTCAGGATGAGCAGTTCTTC
cdr3_aa: CSALSGTQDEQFF

cdr3_length: 13
d_call: NA
j_call: TRBJ1-1
v_call: TRBV29-1
clone_size: few
cdr3_nt: TGCAGCGTTGAAGTTTCTCTGAACACTGAAGCTTTCTTT
cdr3_aa: CSVEVSLNTEAFF

cdr3_length: 16
d_call: NA
j_call: TRBJ1-1
v_call: TRBV5-1
clone_size: many
cdr3_nt: TGCGCCAGCAGCTTTATACAGACGGGGAGGGACACTGAAGCTTTCTTT
cdr3_aa: CASSFIQTGRDTEAFF

cdr3_length: 14
d_call: NA
j_call: TRBJ2-5
v_call: TRBV3-1
clone_size: few
cdr3_nt: TGTGCCAGCAGCCCACGGAAGCCCCCAGAGACCCAGTACTTC
cdr3_aa: CASSPRKPPETQYF

cdr3_length: 14
d_call: TRBD2
j_call: TRBJ2-3
v_call: TRBV7-9
clone_size: many
cdr3_nt: TGTGCCAGCAGACTAGCGGGAGGCACAGATACGCAGTATTTT
cdr3_aa: CASRLAGGTDTQYF